Reported below is one TCR beta chain. Trimming took off 1 base at V and 3 bases at J, with 6 bases between the two ends. Germline CDR1 SGHAT, CDR2 FQNNGV. The CDR3 length is 14 residues. These data originate in a study of T cell responses to AZD1222 COVID-19 vaccine. Sequenced by immunoSEQ multiplex PCR; TCRdb stores in-frame clones only, minus some. The sample carries 150,000 to 200,000 clones, 90% to 95% recorded once. The V and J genes are TRBV11-2 and TRBJ2-2; no reliable D call. This sequence was found in an adult who received the AZD1222 COVID-19 vaccine. Material: peripheral blood, obtained 28 days after the second AZD1222 dose. The CDR3 DNA is TGTGCCAGCAGCTTAGTAGGCGACACCGGGGAGCTGTTTTTT. Its translation: CASSLVGDTGELFF.